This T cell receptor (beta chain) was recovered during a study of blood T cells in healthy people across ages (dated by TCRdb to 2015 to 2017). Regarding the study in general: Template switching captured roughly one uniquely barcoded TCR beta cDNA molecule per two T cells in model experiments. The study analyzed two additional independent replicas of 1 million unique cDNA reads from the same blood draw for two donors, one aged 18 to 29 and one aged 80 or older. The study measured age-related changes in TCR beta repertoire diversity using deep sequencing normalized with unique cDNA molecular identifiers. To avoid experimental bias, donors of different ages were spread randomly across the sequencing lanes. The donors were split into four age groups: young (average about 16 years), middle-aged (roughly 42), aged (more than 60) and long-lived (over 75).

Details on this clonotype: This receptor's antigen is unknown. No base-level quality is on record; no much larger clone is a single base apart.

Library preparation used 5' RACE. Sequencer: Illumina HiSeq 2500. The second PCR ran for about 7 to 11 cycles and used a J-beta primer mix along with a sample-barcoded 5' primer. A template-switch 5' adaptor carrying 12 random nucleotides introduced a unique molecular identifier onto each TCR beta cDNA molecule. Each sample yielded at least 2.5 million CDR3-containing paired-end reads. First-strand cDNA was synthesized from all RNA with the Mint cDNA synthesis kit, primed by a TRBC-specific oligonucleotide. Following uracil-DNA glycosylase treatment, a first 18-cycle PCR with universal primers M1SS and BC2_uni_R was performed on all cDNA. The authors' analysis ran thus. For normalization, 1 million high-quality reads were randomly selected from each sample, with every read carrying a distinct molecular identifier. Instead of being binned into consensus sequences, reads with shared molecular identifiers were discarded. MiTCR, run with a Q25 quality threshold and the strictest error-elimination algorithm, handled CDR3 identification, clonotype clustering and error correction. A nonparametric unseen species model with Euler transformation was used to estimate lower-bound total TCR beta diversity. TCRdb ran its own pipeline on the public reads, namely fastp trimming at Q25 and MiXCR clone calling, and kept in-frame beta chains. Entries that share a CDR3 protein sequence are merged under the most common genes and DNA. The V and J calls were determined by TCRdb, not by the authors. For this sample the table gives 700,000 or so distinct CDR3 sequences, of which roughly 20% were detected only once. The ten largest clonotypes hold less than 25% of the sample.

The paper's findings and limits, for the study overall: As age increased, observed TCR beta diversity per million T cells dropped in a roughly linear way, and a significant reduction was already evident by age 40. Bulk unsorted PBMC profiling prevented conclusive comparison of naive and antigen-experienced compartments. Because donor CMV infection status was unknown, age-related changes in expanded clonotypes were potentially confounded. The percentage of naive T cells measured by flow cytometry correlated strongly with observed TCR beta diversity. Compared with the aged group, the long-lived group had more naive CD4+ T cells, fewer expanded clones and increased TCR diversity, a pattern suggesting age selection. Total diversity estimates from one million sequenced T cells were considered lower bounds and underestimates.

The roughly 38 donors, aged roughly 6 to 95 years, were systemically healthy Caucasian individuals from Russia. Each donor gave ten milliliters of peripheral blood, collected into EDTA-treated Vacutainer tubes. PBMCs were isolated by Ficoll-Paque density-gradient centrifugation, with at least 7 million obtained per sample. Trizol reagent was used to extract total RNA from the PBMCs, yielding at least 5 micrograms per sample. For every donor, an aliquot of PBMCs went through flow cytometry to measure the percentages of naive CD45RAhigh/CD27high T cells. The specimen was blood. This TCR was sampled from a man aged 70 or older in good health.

The DNA is TGTGCCAGCAGTGAAGTGGGGTCTCAGCCCCAGCATTTT. Translated, it reads CASSEVGSQPQHF. Recombination joined TRBV6-1 with TRBJ1-5, with the D gene too uncertain to name. Taken from the germline V gene, the CDR1 and CDR2 loops are MNHNS and SASEGT. The V end loses 1 base and the J end loses 6 bases, and a stretch of 7 bases separates them. Counted from cysteine to phenylalanine, this CDR3 has 13 amino acids. The only DNA kept is the CDR3, 39 bases in frame from the first base.